The present TCR beta chain was sequenced within a study of blood T cell repertoires in COVID-19. This clone was seen a few times. Grouping used clinical history reported by participants in a survey and questionnaire. Sequencing used immunoSEQ multiplex PCR; TCRdb keeps in-frame clones, though not all of them. The table records 150,000 to 200,000 clones, 70% to 90% of them present only once. CDR3 length: 14 amino acids. The V gene lost 2 bases and the J gene lost 5 bases, with 13 bases spanning the gap. In germline, CDR1 is SGHRS, CDR2 YFSETQ. V gene TRBV5-1 combines with J gene TRBJ1-1; D is unresolved. Sequences were obtained from PBMCs or T cells enriched from blood (not recorded which). This clonotype originated in a man aged 35-49 years who had recovered from COVID-19. Written as DNA, the CDR3 is TGCGCCAGCAGCTTCGGGGTACCCGGGACTGAAGCTTTCTTT. This codes for CASSFGVPGTEAFF.